A selection of T cell receptor beta chains follows, all from one sample in a study of T cell responses to AZD1222 COVID-19 vaccine. The method was immunoSEQ multiplex PCR; TCRdb's version includes in-frame clones alone and lacks a portion of them. This table has roughly 110,000 clones, about 90% appearing once. Sequencing used peripheral blood, obtained on day 0 of AZD1222 vaccination. All receptors derive from an adult in good health. Each CDR3 is given with its conserved first and last residue. The D gene is left open where the match is weak.

j_call | d_call | v_call | cdr3_aa
TRBJ2-7 | . | TRBV19 | CASSTGILYEQYF
TRBJ1-6 | TRBD1 | TRBV6-5 | CASRQGALNSPLHF
TRBJ1-1 | . | TRBV21-1 | CASSSSSPPKAFF
TRBJ2-3 | . | TRBV10-3 | CAISYNGQITDTQYF
TRBJ2-1 | . | TRBV25-1 | CASSERLVGLGKQFF
TRBJ2-5 | TRBD2 | TRBV9 | CASSVIAGKQETQYF
TRBJ2-7 | . | TRBV4-3 | CASSPSYGGSYEQYF
TRBJ1-5 | . | TRBV6-5 | CASNHNQPQHF
TRBJ2-7 | . | TRBV5-1 | CASSLGQATAIYEQYF
TRBJ1-3 | . | TRBV6-6 | CASSYSTGRGNTIYF
TRBJ1-6 | TRBD1 | TRBV2 | CARQGADSPLHF
TRBJ2-7 | TRBD1 | TRBV7-2 | CASSLGDRGFF
TRBJ2-1 | . | TRBV5-1 | CASSLEIRGGVGEQFF
TRBJ1-1 | TRBD1 | TRBV6-5 | CASIGVQGDEAFF
TRBJ2-3 | TRBD1 | TRBV20-1 | CSASPRGPTDTQYF
TRBJ2-1 | TRBD1 | TRBV7-9 | CASSFMGQPNNEQFF
TRBJ2-1 | . | TRBV7-2 | CASSFRVNEQFF
TRBJ1-3 | . | TRBV2 | CASRRGETIYF
TRBJ1-6 | . | TRBV19 | CASSLRTDRGSPLHF
TRBJ2-7 | . | TRBV19 | CASVSGGGEQYF
TRBJ2-2 | . | TRBV5-6 | CASSSTFGGELFF
TRBJ1-5 | . | TRBV6-1 | CASSEIENQPQHF
TRBJ2-1 | . | TRBV28 | CATSIGAGGKAGVYNEQFF
TRBJ2-7 | . | TRBV29-1 | CSVLTSYEQYF
TRBJ1-5 | TRBD1 | TRBV19 | CASSIQDRGYNQPQHF
TRBJ2-1 | . | TRBV10-2 | CASSEWGGKTYNEQFF
TRBJ1-6 | TRBD1 | TRBV10-3 | CAIRPDRGGSPLHF
TRBJ1-2 | . | TRBV7-2 | CASTTPVRNYGYTF
TRBJ1-2 | TRBD1 | TRBV12-3/TRBV12-4 | CASSLNRGLGYTF
TRBJ2-1 | . | TRBV18 | CASSPRILGGLYNEQFF
TRBJ2-5 | . | TRBV6-5 | CASRIQGRETQYF
TRBJ1-2 | TRBD1 | TRBV10-3 | CAISGGGQGSGYTF
TRBJ2-7 | . | TRBV7-2 | CASSLSYEQYF
TRBJ1-2 | . | TRBV29-1 | CSVDSGYGYTF
TRBJ2-5 | . | TRBV13 | CASSPGNQETQYF
TRBJ2-3 | . | TRBV19 | CASSATASGFGGTDTQYF
TRBJ1-1 | . | TRBV6-5 | CASTAGSYTEAFF
TRBJ1-1 | TRBD1 | TRBV6-1 | CASSETGGSTEAFF
TRBJ2-7 | TRBD1 | TRBV5-5 | CASSLLGQGIYEQYF
TRBJ2-3 | . | TRBV18 | CASSPDYGTDTQYF
TRBJ1-1 | TRBD1 | TRBV19 | CASSNRGGGNTEAFF
TRBJ2-2 | . | TRBV5-1 | CASSMIAQGYVNTGELFF
TRBJ1-5 | TRBD1 | TRBV5-5 | CASSLQGASNQPQHF
TRBJ1-5 | . | TRBV10-3 | CAISDSYNQPQHF
TRBJ1-5 | . | TRBV4-1 | CASSPDGSNQPQHF
TRBJ2-2 | . | TRBV7-8 | CASSSGTDTGELFF
TRBJ2-7 | TRBD2 | TRBV19 | CAGGGVAYEQYF
TRBJ2-5 | TRBD2 | TRBV5-6 | CASSPGLAISQETQYF
TRBJ2-3 | TRBD2 | TRBV9 | CASSVGTSGTGTDTQYF
TRBJ2-5 | . | TRBV9 | CASSVALGGPQETQYF
TRBJ2-7 | TRBD1 | TRBV5-4 | CASSPPRKGAVWDEQYF
TRBJ1-2 | . | TRBV6-5 | CASSYTVGAAGGYTF
TRBJ1-1 | . | TRBV6-2/TRBV6-3 | CASSYVAVMGGMNTEAFF
TRBJ2-7 | TRBD2 | TRBV4-3 | CASSQDRAGVYEQYF
TRBJ2-5 | . | TRBV19 | CASSILGRETQYF
TRBJ1-1 | . | TRBV5-6 | CASSSLAINTEAFF
TRBJ1-4 | TRBD1 | TRBV6-1 | CASSEGTGRLSATNEKLFF
TRBJ1-2 | . | TRBV6-2/TRBV6-3 | CASSPRTAYGYTF
TRBJ2-7 | . | TRBV14 | CASSRQPSYEQYF
TRBJ1-5 | . | TRBV28 | CASSSGQTNQPQHF